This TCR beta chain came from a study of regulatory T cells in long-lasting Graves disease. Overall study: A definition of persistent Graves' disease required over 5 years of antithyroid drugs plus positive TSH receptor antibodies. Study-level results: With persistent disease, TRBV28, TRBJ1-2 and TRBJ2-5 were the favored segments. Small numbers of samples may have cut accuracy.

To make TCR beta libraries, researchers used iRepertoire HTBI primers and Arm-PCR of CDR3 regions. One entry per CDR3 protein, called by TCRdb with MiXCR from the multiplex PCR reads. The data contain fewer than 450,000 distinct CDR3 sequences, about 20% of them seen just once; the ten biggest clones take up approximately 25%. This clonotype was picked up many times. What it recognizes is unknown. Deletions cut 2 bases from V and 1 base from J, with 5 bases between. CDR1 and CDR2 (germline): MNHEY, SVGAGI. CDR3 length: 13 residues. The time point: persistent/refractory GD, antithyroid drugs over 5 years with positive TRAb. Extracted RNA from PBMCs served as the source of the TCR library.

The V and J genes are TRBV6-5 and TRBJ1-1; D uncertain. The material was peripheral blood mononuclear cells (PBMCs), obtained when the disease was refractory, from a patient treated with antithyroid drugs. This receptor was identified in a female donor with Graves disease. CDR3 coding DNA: TGTGCCAGCAGTTACGGCGGGAACACTGAAGCTTTCTTT. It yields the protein CASSYGGNTEAFF.